This TCR beta chain comes out of a study of blood T cell repertoires in COVID-19. About the study: The United States, Italy and Spain supplied acute and convalescent COVID-19 samples.

Authors' analysis steps: Estimation of nucleated cell counts relied on the amplification of reference gene primers. Sequencing used immunoSEQ multiplex PCR; TCRdb keeps in-frame clones, though not all of them. Clone size and the V and J calls come from that table; the DNA yielded D and trimming. Of 180,000 or so clones listed, 88% are singletons. This CDR3 spans 15 amino acids. Per germline, CDR1 MDHEN and CDR2 SYDVKM. V gave up 9 bases and J gave up 1 base; unmatched junction bases: 11. The chain employs TRBV28 and TRBJ1-2; 7 bases agree with TRBD1. The TCR comes from a man between 18 and 35 years old with active or convalescent COVID-19. The specimen was peripheral blood. CDR3 bases: TGTGCCAGTCTGATGACAGGGAAGGATAACTATGGCTACACCTTC. Amino acids: CASLMTGKDNYGYTF.